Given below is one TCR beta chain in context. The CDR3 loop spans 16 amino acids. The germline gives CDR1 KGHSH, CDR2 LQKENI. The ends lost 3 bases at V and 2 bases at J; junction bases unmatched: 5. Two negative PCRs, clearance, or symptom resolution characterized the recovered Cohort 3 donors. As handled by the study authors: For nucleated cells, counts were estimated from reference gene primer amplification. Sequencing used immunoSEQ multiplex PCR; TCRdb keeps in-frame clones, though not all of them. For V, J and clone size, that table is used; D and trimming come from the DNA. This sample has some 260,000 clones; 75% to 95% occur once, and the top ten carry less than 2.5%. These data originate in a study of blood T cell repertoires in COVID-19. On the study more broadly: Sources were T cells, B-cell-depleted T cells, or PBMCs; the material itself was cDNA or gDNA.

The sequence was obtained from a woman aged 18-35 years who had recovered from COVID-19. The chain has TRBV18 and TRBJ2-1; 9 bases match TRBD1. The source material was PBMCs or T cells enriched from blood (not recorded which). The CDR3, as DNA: TGTGCCAGCTCACCCGACAGGGGGTTCCCCTACAATGAGCAGTTCTTC. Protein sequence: CASSPDRGFPYNEQFF. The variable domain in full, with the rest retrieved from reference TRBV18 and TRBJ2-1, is NAGVMQNPRHLVRRRGQEARLRCSPMKGHSHVYWYRQLPEEGLKFMVYLQKENIIDESGMPKERFSAEFPKEGPSILRIQQVVRGDSAAYFCASSPDRGFPYNEQFFGPGTRLTVL.